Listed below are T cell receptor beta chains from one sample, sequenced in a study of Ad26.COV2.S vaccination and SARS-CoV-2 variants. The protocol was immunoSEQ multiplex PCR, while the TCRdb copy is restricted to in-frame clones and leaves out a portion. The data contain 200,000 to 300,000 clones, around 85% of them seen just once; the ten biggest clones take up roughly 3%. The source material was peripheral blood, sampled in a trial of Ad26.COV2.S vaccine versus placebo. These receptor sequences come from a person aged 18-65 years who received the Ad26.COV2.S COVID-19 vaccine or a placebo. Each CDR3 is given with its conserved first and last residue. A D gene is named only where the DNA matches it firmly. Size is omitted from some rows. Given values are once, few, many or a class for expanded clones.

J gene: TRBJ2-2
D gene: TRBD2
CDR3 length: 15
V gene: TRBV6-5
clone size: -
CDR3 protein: CASRPGGGLAGELFF
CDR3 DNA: TGTGCCAGCAGACCCGGGGGGGGCTTGGCCGGGGAGCTGTTTTTT

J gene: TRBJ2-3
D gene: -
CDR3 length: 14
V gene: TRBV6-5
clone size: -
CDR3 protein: CASSRAVFPDTQYF
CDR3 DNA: TGTGCCAGCAGTAGAGCGGTGTTCCCAGATACGCAGTATTTT

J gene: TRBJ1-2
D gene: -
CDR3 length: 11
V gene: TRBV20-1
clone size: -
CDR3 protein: CSARGVEGYTF
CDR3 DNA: TGCAGTGCTAGGGGGGTCGAGGGCTACACCTTC

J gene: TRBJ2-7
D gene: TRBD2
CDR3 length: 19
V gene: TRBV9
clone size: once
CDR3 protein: CASSVARVGGTSDLYEQYF
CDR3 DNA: TGTGCCAGCAGCGTAGCGAGGGTGGGGGGGACTAGCGACCTTTACGAGCAGTACTTC

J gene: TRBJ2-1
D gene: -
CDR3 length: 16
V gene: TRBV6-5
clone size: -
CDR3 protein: CASSYGGGGPYNEQFF
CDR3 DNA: TGTGCCAGCAGTTACGGAGGCGGGGGCCCCTACAATGAGCAGTTCTTC

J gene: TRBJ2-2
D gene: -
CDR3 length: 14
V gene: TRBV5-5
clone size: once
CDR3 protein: CASSLEANTGELFF
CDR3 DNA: TGTGCCAGCAGCTTGGAGGCGAACACCGGGGAGCTGTTTTTT

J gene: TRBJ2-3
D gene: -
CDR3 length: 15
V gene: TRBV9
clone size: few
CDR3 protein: CASSVGPYGTDTQYF
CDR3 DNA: TGTGCCAGCAGCGTCGGGCCCTACGGGACAGATACGCAGTATTTT

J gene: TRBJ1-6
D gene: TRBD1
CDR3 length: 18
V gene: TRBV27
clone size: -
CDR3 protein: CASSLGQGLGSYNSPLHF
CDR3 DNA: TGTGCCAGCAGTTTAGGACAGGGGCTGGGCTCCTATAATTCACCCCTCCACTTT

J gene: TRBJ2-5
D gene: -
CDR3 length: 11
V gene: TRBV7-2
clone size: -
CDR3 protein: CASGTQETQYF
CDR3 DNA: TGTGCCAGTGGGACGCAAGAGACCCAGTACTTC

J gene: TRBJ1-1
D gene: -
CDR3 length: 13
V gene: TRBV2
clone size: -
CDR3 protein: CASSSRSNTEAFF
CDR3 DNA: TGTGCCAGCAGCTCGCGCTCGAACACTGAAGCTTTCTTT

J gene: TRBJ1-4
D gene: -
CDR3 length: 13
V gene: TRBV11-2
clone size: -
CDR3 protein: CASSLRLNEKLFF
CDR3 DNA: TGTGCCAGCAGCCTAAGACTGAATGAAAAACTGTTTTTT

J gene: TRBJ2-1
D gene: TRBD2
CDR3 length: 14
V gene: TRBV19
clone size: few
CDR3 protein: CASRRREDYNEQFF
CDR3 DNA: TGTGCCAGTAGACGACGGGAGGACTACAATGAGCAGTTCTTC

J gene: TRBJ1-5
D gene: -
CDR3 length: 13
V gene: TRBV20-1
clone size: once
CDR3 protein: CSASWGQGLSQHF
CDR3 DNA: TGCAGTGCTAGTTGGGGCCAAGGACTCTCCCAGCATTTT

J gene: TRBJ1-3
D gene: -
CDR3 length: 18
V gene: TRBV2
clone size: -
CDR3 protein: CASSGWFVRRDGGNTIYF
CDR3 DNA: TGTGCCAGCAGTGGTTGGTTTGTTAGGAGGGACGGTGGAAACACCATATATTTT

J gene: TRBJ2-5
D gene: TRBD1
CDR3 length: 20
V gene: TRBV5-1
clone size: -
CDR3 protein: CASSLARLMMQRGLQETQYF
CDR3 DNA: TGCGCCAGCAGCTTGGCTAGACTCATGATGCAGAGGGGGCTCCAAGAGACCCAGTACTTC

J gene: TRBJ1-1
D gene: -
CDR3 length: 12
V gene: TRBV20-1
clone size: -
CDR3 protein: CSASRANTEAFF
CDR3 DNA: TGCAGTGCTAGTAGGGCGAACACTGAAGCTTTCTTT

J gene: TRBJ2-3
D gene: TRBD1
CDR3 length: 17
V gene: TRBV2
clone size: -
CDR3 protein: CASLRRDRESWTDTQYF
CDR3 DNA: TGTGCCAGCCTCCGCAGGGACAGGGAATCGTGGACAGATACGCAGTATTTT